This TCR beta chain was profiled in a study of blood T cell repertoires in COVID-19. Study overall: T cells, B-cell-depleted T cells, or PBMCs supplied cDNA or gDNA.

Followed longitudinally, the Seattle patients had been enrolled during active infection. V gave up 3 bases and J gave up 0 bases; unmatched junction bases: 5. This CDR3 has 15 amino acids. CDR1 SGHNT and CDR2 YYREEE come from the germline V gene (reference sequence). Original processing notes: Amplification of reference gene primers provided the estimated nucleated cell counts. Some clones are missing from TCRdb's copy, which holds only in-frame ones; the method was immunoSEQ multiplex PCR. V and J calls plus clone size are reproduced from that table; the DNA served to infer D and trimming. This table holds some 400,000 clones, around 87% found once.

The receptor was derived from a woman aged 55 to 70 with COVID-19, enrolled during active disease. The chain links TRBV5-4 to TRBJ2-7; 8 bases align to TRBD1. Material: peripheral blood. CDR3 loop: CASSSRQGLSYEQYF. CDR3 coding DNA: TGTGCCAGCAGCTCCCGACAGGGGCTCTCCTACGAGCAGTACTTC.